A selection of T cell receptor beta chains follows, all from one sample in a study of blood T cells in healthy people across ages. MiXCR was run by TCRdb on the 5' RACE reads, yielding one entry per CDR3 protein. The sample records hundreds of thousands of distinct CDR3 sequences, 35% to 60% being singletons. The sequenced sample consisted of blood. All receptors come from a man older than 75 in good health. Each CDR3 is given with its conserved first and last residue. The order of the fields is D gene, V gene, CDR3 protein. D genes are given only for firm matches.

- TRBV9 CASSKQGDGYTF
- TRBV6-2/TRBV6-3 CASSYSAGRISEAFF
TRBD2 TRBV7-2 CASSVGLGDRAQYF
TRBD1 TRBV14 CASSPDRVNSPLHF
- TRBV15 CATSRDRSSLEYETQYF
TRBD2 TRBV20-1 CSARDLTGGPYNEQFF
TRBD1 TRBV5-1 CASSSQGTGYTDTQYF
- TRBV7-2 CASSFMGSSYEQYF
- TRBV29-1 CSVGVISYEQYF
TRBD2 TRBV2 CASKSAGGLYNEQFF
- TRBV11-2 CASSLERGSNQPQHF
TRBD1 TRBV30 CAWSGDRGNTF
TRBD1 TRBV12-3/TRBV12-4 CASRTGGHNEQFF
TRBD2 TRBV20-1 CSARVAGGSYNEQFF
TRBD2 TRBV29-1 CSVVHFAGEQYF
TRBD2 TRBV27 CASSPTRTSGSYNEQFF
- TRBV7-9 CASNLGAGLAYEQYF
- TRBV6-5 CASSPLGARYEQYF
- TRBV20-1 CSARPPRTYNEQYF
- TRBV7-9 CASSFEYSLAYNEQFF
- TRBV20-1 CSARHPTVYEQYF
- TRBV5-1 CAVLRDPKWYEQYF
- TRBV27 CASSALSGVAYEQYF
TRBD2 TRBV20-1 CSALTGGSRETQYF
TRBD2 TRBV10-3 CAIRTSGGEETQYF
TRBD2 TRBV20-1 CSATSGLGRNEQFF
TRBD2 TRBV4-3 CASSRRTSGRAQAGANVLTF
- TRBV20-1 CSAGRGGAAVSETQYF
TRBD2 TRBV12-3/TRBV12-4 CASSFRTSGTNEQFF
- TRBV20-1 CSGSFADTQYF
- TRBV29-1 CSVGSGVPGANVLTF
- TRBV30 CAWSRTGRGYTF
- TRBV20-1 CSARMGEGRPDTQYF
- TRBV2 CASSPRMTTDTQYF
- TRBV7-2 CASSLDGSYGYTF
- TRBV20-1 CSARPTAGRYNEQFF
- TRBV7-3 CASSLWTPGSLTDTQYF
TRBD2 TRBV20-1 CSARVSAGGLYNEQFF
- TRBV7-6 CASSSHGTGTDTQYF
- TRBV20-1 CSARAGVSGNTGELFF
- TRBV12-3/TRBV12-4 CASLSPGVTDTQYF
- TRBV6-5 CASSYGSSTGELFF
- TRBV6-6 CASTIGSDTGELFF
- TRBV29-1 CSVATGFGEQFF
TRBD2 TRBV5-1 CASSRISGSTYNEQFF
- TRBV2 CASSDTGFNKNIQYF
TRBD2 TRBV5-4 CASINYDGLAGTETQYF
- TRBV27 CASSATPGANVLTF
TRBD1 TRBV28 CASSHPGTGKYEQYF
TRBD2 TRBV29-1 CSVGGLDWGTDTQYF
TRBD2 TRBV9 CTSSVRDGRAVDTQYF
- TRBV28 CASMAPARYNEQFF
- TRBV27 CASKNSRRETQYF
- TRBV7-2 CASSLEKSLANEQFF
TRBD2 TRBV20-1 CSASAPRDYPGGEQYF